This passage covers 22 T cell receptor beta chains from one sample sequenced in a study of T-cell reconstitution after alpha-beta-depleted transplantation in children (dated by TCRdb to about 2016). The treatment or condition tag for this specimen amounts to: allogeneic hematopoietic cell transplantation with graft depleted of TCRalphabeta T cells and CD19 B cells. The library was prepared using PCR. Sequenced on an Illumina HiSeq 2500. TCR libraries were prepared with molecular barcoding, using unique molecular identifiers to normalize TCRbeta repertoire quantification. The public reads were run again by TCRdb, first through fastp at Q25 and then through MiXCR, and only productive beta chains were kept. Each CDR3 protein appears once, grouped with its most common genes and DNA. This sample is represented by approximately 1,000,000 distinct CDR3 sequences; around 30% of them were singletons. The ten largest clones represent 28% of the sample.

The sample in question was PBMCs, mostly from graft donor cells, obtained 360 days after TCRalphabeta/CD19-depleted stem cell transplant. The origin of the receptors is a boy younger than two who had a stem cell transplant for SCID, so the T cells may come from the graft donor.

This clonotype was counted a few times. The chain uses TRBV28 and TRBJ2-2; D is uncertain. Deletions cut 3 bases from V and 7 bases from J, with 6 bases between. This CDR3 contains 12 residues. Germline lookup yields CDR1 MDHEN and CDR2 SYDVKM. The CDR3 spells CASSFELGELFF. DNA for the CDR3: TGTGCCAGCAGTTTTGAGCTCGGGGAGCTGTTTTTT.

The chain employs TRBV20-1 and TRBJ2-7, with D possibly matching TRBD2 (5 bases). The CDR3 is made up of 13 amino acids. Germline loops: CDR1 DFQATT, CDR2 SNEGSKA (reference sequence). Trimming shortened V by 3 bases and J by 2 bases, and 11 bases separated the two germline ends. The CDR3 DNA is TGCAGTGCTAGCCCTTGGAGGACCTACGAGCAGTACTTC. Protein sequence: CSASPWRTYEQYF.

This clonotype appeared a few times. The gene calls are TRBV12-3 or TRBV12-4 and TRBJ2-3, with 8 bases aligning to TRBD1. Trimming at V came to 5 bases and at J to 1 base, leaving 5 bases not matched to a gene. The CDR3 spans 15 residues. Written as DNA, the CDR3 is TGTGCCAGCAGTAGAGCGACAGGGGGCACAGATACGCAGTATTTT. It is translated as CASSRATGGTDTQYF.

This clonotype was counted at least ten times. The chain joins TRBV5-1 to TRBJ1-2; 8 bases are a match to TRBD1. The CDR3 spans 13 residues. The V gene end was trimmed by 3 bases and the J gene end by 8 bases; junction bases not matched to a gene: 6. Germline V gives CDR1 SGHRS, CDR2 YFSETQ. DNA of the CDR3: TGCGCCAGCAGCTCCGGACAGGGAGGAGGCTACACCTTC. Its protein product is CASSSGQGGGYTF.

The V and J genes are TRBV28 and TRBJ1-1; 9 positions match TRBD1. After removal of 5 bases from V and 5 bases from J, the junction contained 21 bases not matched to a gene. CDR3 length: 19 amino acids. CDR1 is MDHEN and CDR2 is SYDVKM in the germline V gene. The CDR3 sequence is CASSPEGRVVGQGRTEAFF. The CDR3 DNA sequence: TGTGCCAGCAGTCCCGAAGGCCGTGTCGTGGGACAGGGAAGGACTGAAGCTTTCTTT.

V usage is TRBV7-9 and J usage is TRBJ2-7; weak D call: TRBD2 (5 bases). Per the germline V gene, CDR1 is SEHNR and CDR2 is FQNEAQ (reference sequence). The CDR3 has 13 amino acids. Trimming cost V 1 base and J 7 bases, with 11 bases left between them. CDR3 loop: CASSLGNRREQYF. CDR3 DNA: TGTGCCAGCAGCTTAGGGAATCGGAGGGAGCAGTACTTC.

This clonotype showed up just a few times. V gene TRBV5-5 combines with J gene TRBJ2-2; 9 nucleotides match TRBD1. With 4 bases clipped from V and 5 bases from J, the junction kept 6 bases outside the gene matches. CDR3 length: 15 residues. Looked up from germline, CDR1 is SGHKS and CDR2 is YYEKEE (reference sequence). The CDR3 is CASSSAGTGTGELFF. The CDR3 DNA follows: TGTGCCAGCAGCAGCGCCGGGACAGGGACCGGGGAGCTGTTTTTT.

CDR3 DNA sequence: TGCAGTGCTACTGGGCCCGAGCAGTACTTC. It translates to CSATGPEQYF. V gene TRBV20-1 combines with J gene TRBJ2-7; D ambiguous. V gave up 4 bases and J gave up 6 bases, with 7 bases separating them. Germline V CDR1 and CDR2: DFQATT, SNEGSKA (reference sequence). The CDR3 is 10 residues long.

In DNA form, the CDR3 reads TGTGCCAGCAGTTTAGGTATCGAGCAGTTCTTC. Encoded protein: CASSLGIEQFF. This sequence joins TRBV12-3 or TRBV12-4 and TRBJ2-1, with D unclear. The V gene lost 1 base and the J gene lost 10 bases, with 5 bases spanning the gap. This CDR3 is 11 amino acids long.

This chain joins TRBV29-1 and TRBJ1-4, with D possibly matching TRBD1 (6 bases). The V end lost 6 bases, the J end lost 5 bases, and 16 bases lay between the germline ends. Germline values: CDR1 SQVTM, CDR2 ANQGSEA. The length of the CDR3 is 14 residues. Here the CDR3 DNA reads TGCAGCGTCGCGGGGGGCGGATCAAATGAAAAACTGTTTTTT. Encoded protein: CSVAGGGSNEKLFF.

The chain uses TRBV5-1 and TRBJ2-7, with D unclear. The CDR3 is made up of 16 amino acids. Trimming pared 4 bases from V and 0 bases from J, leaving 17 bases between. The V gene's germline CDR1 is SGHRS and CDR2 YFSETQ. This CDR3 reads CASSASSSVLSYEQYF. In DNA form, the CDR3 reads TGCGCCAGCAGCGCAAGCTCCAGTGTGCTCTCCTACGAGCAGTACTTC.

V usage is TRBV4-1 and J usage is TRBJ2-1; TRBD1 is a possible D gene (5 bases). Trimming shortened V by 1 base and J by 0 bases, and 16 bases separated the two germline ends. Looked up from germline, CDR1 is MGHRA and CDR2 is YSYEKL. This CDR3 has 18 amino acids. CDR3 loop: CASSQVRFQGYSYNEQFF. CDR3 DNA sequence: TGCGCCAGCAGCCAAGTAAGGTTTCAGGGTTACTCCTACAATGAGCAGTTCTTC.

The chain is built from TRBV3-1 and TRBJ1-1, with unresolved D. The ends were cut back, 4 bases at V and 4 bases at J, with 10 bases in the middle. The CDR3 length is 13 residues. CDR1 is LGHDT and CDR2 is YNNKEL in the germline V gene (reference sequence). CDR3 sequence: CASSPMVRTEAFF. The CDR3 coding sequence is TGTGCCAGCAGCCCGATGGTTCGCACTGAAGCTTTCTTT.

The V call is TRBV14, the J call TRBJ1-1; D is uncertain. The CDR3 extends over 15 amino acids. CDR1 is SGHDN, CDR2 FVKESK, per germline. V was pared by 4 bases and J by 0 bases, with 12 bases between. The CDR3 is CASSLGLAMNTEAFF. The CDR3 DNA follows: TGTGCCAGCAGCCTCGGCCTGGCCATGAACACTGAAGCTTTCTTT.

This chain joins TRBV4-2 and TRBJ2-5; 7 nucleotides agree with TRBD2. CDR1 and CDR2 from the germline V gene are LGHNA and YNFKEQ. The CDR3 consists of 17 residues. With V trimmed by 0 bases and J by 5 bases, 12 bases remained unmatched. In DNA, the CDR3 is TGTGCCAGCAGCCAAGAGACTAGCCTCGGGCGACGTGAGACCCAGTACTTC. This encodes CASSQETSLGRRETQYF.

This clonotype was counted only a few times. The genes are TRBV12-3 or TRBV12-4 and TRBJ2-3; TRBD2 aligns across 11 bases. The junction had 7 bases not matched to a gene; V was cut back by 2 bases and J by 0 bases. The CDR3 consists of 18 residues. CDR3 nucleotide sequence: TGTGCCAGCAGTTTATCTTCTAGCGGGGGGCATAGCACAGATACGCAGTATTTT. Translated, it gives CASSLSSSGGHSTDTQYF.

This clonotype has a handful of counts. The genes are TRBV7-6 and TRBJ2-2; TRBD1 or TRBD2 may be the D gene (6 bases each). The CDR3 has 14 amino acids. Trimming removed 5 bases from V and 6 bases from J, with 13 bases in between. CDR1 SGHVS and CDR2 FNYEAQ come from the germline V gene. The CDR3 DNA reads TGTGCCAGCAGCCGGGGGCAGTTGCCCGGGGAGCTGTTTTTT. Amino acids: CASSRGQLPGELFF.

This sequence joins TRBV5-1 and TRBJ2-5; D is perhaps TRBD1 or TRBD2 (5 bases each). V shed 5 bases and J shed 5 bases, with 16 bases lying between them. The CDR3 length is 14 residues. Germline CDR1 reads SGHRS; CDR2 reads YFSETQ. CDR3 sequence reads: CASSPGTASETQYF. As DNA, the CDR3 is TGCGCCAGCAGTCCCGGGACGGCAAGCGAGACCCAGTACTTC.

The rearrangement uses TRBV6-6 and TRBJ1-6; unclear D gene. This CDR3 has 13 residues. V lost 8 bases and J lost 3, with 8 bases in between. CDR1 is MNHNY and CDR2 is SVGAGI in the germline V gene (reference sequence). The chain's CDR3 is CASGPSYNSPLHF. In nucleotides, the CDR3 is TGTGCCAGCGGTCCCAGCTATAATTCACCCCTCCACTTT.

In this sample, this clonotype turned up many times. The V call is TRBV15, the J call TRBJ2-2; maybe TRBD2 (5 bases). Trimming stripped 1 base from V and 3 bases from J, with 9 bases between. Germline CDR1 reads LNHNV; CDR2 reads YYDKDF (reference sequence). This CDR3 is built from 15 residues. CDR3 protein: CATSRGELYTGELFF. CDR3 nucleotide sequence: TGTGCCACCAGCAGAGGGGAGCTTTACACCGGGGAGCTGTTTTTT.

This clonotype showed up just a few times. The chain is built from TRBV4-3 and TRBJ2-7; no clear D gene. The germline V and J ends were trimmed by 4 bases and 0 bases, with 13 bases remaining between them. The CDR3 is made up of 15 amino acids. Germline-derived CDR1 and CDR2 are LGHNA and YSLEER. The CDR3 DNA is TGCGCCAGCAGCCTTAACGGGCCGAGCTCCTACGAGCAGTACTTC. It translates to CASSLNGPSSYEQYF.

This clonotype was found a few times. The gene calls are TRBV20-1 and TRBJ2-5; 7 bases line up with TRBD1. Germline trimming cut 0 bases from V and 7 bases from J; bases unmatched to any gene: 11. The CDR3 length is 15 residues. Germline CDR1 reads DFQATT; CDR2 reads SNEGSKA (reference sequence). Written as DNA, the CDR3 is TGCAGTGCTAGAGACTTCTTAGGGGGCAGCGGGACCCAGTACTTC. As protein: CSARDFLGGSGTQYF.